This T cell receptor (beta chain) was sequenced for a study of monozygotic twins with inflammatory bowel disease. The CDR3 contains 17 residues. The germline gives CDR1 SGHDT, CDR2 YYEEEE. TCRdb reanalyzed the 5' RACE reads and collapses them to one entry per CDR3 protein, without DNA. The repertoire table contains 330,000 or so distinct CDR3 sequences. General study findings and limits: The authors note that differing immunosuppressive treatments may have added variability to patient repertoires.

Worth noting for this clonotype: What it binds is unknown.

This TCR derives from a human donor with ulcerative colitis or Crohn's disease, or a healthy co-twin of an affected twin (not recorded which). The J gene is TRBJ1-6, the V gene TRBV5-6; TCRdb indicates TRBD1, and absent DNA this call remains unverified. Material: blood. This CDR3 is CASSVRGGLSYNSPLHF.